This T cell receptor (beta chain) was sequenced during a study of Graves' ophthalmopathy and Graves' hyperthyroidism. The wider study: Stable hyperthyroidism meant no ophthalmopathy within 18 months of follow-up.

The CDR3 extends over 15 amino acids. Germline CDR1 reads SGHTA; CDR2 reads FQGNSA. Trimming removed 5 bases at V and 7 bases at J, with 21 bases between. RNA transcripts served as template for amplifying TCR beta CDR3 sequences. Second-round multiplex PCR followed a first-round RT-PCR using HTBI primers. TCRdb re-called the multiplex PCR reads through MiXCR, storing one row per CDR3 protein. This table has about 1.1 million distinct CDR3 sequences, 35% to 40% appearing once. Sequenced input: peripheral blood or thyroid tissue (not recorded which). The chain carries TRBV7-2 and TRBJ2-7; tentative D call: TRBD2 (5 bases). The TCR comes from an adult man with Graves' hyperthyroidism. CDR3 DNA sequence: TGTGCCAGCAGCCAACCGCCGGGGAGTCTGGGGGAGCAGTACTTC. Amino acids: CASSQPPGSLGEQYF.